Below are 3 T cell receptor beta chains sequenced from a single sample in a study of blood T cell repertoires in COVID-19. Assay used: immunoSEQ multiplex PCR; TCRdb lists only in-frame clones, some missing. Here the sample spans roughly 67,000 clones, 83% being singletons. The source material was peripheral blood. Receptor source: an older woman with acute or convalescent COVID-19.

The J gene is TRBJ2-3, the V gene TRBV5-1; 12 nucleotides align to TRBD2. This CDR3 spans 17 amino acids. Germline values: CDR1 SGHRS, CDR2 YFSETQ. V was pared by 2 bases and J by 6 bases, with 10 bases of the junction left unmatched. CDR3 nucleotide sequence: TGCGCCAGCAGCTTTCGTACTAGCGGGGGGTCATCTGATACGCAGTATTTT. Protein sequence: CASSFRTSGGSSDTQYF.

The V call is TRBV9, the J call TRBJ1-1, with D unclear. Germline V gene sequence: CDR1 SGDLS, CDR2 YYNGEE. V was trimmed by 1 base and J by 4 bases, leaving 11 bases between them. CDR3 length: 14 residues. The CDR3 nucleotides read TGTGCCAGCAGCGTATCTGGAGGAACCACTGAAGCTTTCTTT. Protein product: CASSVSGGTTEAFF.

The chain recombines TRBV10-2 with TRBJ2-1; D uncertain. The germline gives CDR1 WSHSY, CDR2 SAAADI. CDR3 size: 13 residues. Trimming took 0 bases from V and 12 from J, leaving 12 bases between them. CDR3 protein: CASSESLVFGQFF. In DNA, the CDR3 is TGCGCCAGCAGTGAGTCTTTGGTTTTCGGGCAGTTCTTC.